The next 28 T cell receptor beta chains were all read from a single sample in a study of OX40 agonist ivuxolimab in advanced cancers. The protocol was immunoSEQ multiplex PCR, while the TCRdb copy is restricted to in-frame clones and leaves out a portion. The profile shows under 85,000 clones, around nine tenths of them singletons. Sample: CD4+ or CD8+ T cells sorted from blood, taken in a trial of the OX40 agonist ivuxolimab. These receptor sequences come from an adult with an advanced solid tumor such as melanoma, head and neck, liver or kidney cancer.

This chain joins TRBV9 and TRBJ2-1; 8 bases fit TRBD1. In germline, CDR1 is SGDLS, CDR2 YYNGEE. V trimming: 2 bases; J trimming: 0 bases; junction bases outside the gene matches: 13. CDR3 size: 19 residues. The CDR3 nucleotides read TGTGCCAGCAGCGTCCAGACAGGGGTCGGTCCTAGCTCCTACAATGAGCAGTTCTTC. It codes for CASSVQTGVGPSSYNEQFF.

The chain combines TRBV7-6 with TRBJ1-4, with TRBD1 matching over 7 bases. CDR1 and CDR2 from the germline V gene are SGHVS and FNYEAQ. The CDR3 sequence is 17 residues long. V shed 5 bases, J shed 3 bases, and the junction held 12 bases outside the gene matches. The CDR3 reads CASSGTVAYTSNEKLFF. The CDR3 DNA reads as TGTGCCAGCAGCGGGACAGTGGCCTATACGTCTAATGAAAAACTGTTTTTT.

This chain connects TRBV7-9 to TRBJ2-7; maybe TRBD2 (5 bases). This CDR3 contains 15 residues. Trimming removed 5 bases at V and 1 base at J, with 15 bases between. Germline CDR1 reads SEHNR; CDR2 reads FQNEAQ (reference sequence). The CDR3 DNA reads TGTGCCAGCAGCAAGATAGCGTTGGCTTCCTACGAGCAGTACTTC. Residues: CASSKIALASYEQYF.

V and J are TRBV18 and TRBJ2-7; 7 positions match TRBD1. The CDR3 runs to 18 residues. Germline CDR1 reads KGHSH; CDR2 reads LQKENI. The V and J ends lost 0 bases and 6 bases, in that order; junction bases with no gene match: 17. The CDR3 here is CASSPPPTGTPDLIEQYV. The CDR3 nucleotides read TGTGCCAGCTCACCACCCCCGACAGGGACACCCGACTTGATCGAGCAGTACGTC.

In this sample, this clone turned up once. The gene calls are TRBV7-2 and TRBJ1-3, with D perhaps TRBD1 (5 bases). This CDR3 spans 16 amino acids. V was cut by 4 bases and J by 0 bases, with 13 bases left in between. Germline CDR1 is SGHTA and CDR2 is FQGNSA. CDR3 in amino acids: CASSSPRGFSGNTIYF. CDR3 sequence (DNA): TGTGCCAGCAGCTCCCCCCGGGGGTTCTCTGGAAACACCATATATTTT.

CDR3 bases: TGTGCCAGCAGACGAGGACAGGGATTGGCTGAAGCTTTCTTT. Protein sequence: CASRRGQGLAEAFF. This chain joins TRBV6-5 and TRBJ1-1; 8 nucleotides align to TRBD1. V dropped 6 bases and J dropped 6; count of bases not matched to a gene: 9. This CDR3 region has 14 residues. The V gene's germline CDR1 is MNHEY and CDR2 SVGAGI.

CDR3: CASRRVGGLTEAFF. CDR3 nucleotide sequence: TGTGCCAGCAGGAGAGTGGGGGGCCTCACTGAAGCTTTCTTT. The J gene is TRBJ1-1, the V gene TRBV6-5; the D gene is possibly TRBD1 (6 bases). Germline CDR1 and CDR2: MNHEY and SVGAGI. The CDR3 is made up of 14 amino acids. Trimming left V 6 bases short and J 4 bases short, with 15 bases between.

The chain carries TRBV19 and TRBJ2-2; TRBD1 is a possible D gene (6 bases). Germline-derived CDR1 and CDR2 are LNHDA and SQIVND (reference sequence). This CDR3 has 13 residues. Trimming removed 5 bases from V and 4 bases from J, with 8 bases in between. CDR3 in amino acids: CASSGQLTGELFF. The CDR3 DNA reads TGTGCCAGTAGTGGACAGCTCACCGGGGAGCTGTTTTTT.

The chain carries TRBV7-2 and TRBJ1-5, with a possible D match to TRBD1 (6 bases). V was pared by 5 bases and J by 1 base, with 9 bases between. In germline, CDR1 is SGHTA, CDR2 FQGNSA. CDR3 length equals 14 residues. CDR3 in DNA: TGTGCCAGCAGCCCCACAGGGAGCAATCAGCCCCAGCATTTT. Amino acid sequence: CASSPTGSNQPQHF.

This clone was counted a few times. V and J are TRBV12-5 and TRBJ2-3; 7 bases are a match to TRBD1. V shed 5 bases and J 3 bases; nucleotides not matched to a gene: 8. CDR3 length: 15 amino acids. Germline CDR1 is LGHNT and CDR2 is FRNRAP. CDR3 protein: CASGPDRVMTDTQYF. Written as DNA, the CDR3 is TGTGCTAGTGGTCCCGACAGGGTAATGACAGATACGCAGTATTTT.

This chain connects TRBV10-1 to TRBJ2-3; the match to TRBD2 covers 12 bases. Germline V gene sequence: CDR1 WNHNN, CDR2 SYGVQD (reference sequence). The CDR3 contains 15 residues. The V gene end was trimmed by 4 bases and the J gene end by 1 base; junction bases not matched to a gene: 0. The CDR3 DNA reads as TGCGCCAGCAGTGGACTAGCGGGGGGCACAGATACGCAGTATTTT. Translation: CASSGLAGGTDTQYF.

The chain employs TRBV7-9 and TRBJ2-3, with TRBD1 matching over 9 bases. In germline, CDR1 is SEHNR, CDR2 FQNEAQ (reference sequence). This CDR3 spans 15 amino acids. V dropped 6 bases and J dropped 2; count of bases not matched to a gene: 6. The DNA for the CDR3 is TGTGCCAGCAGTCAGGGACAGGGTAACACAGATACGCAGTATTTT. Amino acid sequence: CASSQGQGNTDTQYF. The full variable domain, completed using reference TRBV7-9 and TRBJ2-3, is DTGVSQNPRHKITKRGQNVTFRCDPISEHNRLYWYRQTLGQGPEFLTYFQNEAQLEKSRLLSDRFSAERPKGSFSTLEIQRTEQGDSAMYLCASSQGQGNTDTQYFGPGTRLTVL.

The chain recombines TRBV2 with TRBJ1-5, with D tentatively TRBD1 (5 bases). The germline V gene encodes CDR1 SNHLY and CDR2 FYNNEI. With 4 bases removed from V and 1 base from J, the gap between germline ends came to 14 bases. CDR3 length: 16 amino acids. The CDR3 DNA reads as TGTGCCAGCAGTGGGGGCAGAGGGGCCAGCAATCAGCCCCAGCATTTT. Protein: CASSGGRGASNQPQHF.

The chain employs TRBV10-3 and TRBJ2-1; a weak D match, TRBD1 (6 bases). Germline CDR1 reads ENHRY; CDR2 reads SYGVKD. The CDR3 covers 16 residues. V was cut by 3 bases and J by 3 bases, with 15 bases left in between. In DNA form, the CDR3 reads TGTGCCATCAGTGAAGGGGGTACGGTAAGCTACAATGAGCAGTTCTTC. This codes for CAISEGGTVSYNEQFF.

The chain carries TRBV4-2 and TRBJ1-1; D is possibly TRBD1 (5 bases). CDR1 is LGHNA, CDR2 YNFKEQ, per germline. The CDR3 covers 17 residues. V lost 0 bases and J 1 base, leaving 15 bases between the germline ends. CDR3 protein: CASSQEGGRNWNTEAFF. The CDR3 DNA follows: TGTGCCAGCAGCCAAGAGGGGGGGAGGAACTGGAACACTGAAGCTTTCTTT.

The chain uses TRBV10-3 and TRBJ2-7, with D unresolved. The germline CDR1 and CDR2 sequences are ENHRY and SYGVKD. The CDR3 sequence is 11 residues long. The V and J ends lost 5 bases and 2 bases respectively, with 4 bases between them. The CDR3 DNA reads TGTGCCATCAGTCTAACCTACGAGCAGTACTTC. Its protein is CAISLTYEQYF.

This chain links TRBV6-1 with TRBJ2-5; 11 bases line up with TRBD2. Germline CDR1 is MNHNS and CDR2 is SASEGT. V was clipped by 4 bases and J by 2 bases; unmatched bases: 12. The CDR3 is made up of 18 amino acids. CDR3 amino acids: CASSALAGGAVPQETQYF. In DNA form, the CDR3 reads TGTGCCAGCAGTGCTTTAGCGGGGGGGGCCGTCCCTCAAGAGACCCAGTACTTC.

This chain uses TRBV15 with TRBJ1-6; D gene uncertain. Germline CDR1 reads LNHNV; CDR2 reads YYDKDF (reference sequence). This CDR3 is built from 18 residues. The V and J ends lost 1 base and 1 base respectively, with 14 bases between them. CDR3 protein: CATSRVGGSGSYNSPLHF. Written as DNA, the CDR3 is TGTGCCACCAGCAGAGTTGGCGGGAGTGGGTCCTATAATTCACCCCTCCACTTT.

The rearrangement uses TRBV6-1 and TRBJ2-5, with TRBD1 as a possible D gene (6 bases). The CDR3 extends over 16 amino acids. CDR1 is MNHNS and CDR2 is SASEGT in the germline V gene. Trimming removed 4 bases from V and 1 base from J, with 16 bases in between. DNA of the CDR3: TGTGCCAGCAGTGTCACCGCCAGGGGTCCCCAAGAGACCCAGTACTTC. Translated: CASSVTARGPQETQYF.

This clone was seen only once. This chain connects TRBV28 to TRBJ1-1; D uncertain. Germline loops: CDR1 MDHEN, CDR2 SYDVKM. V dropped 6 bases and J dropped 0 bases, with 5 bases sitting between them. The CDR3 extends over 12 amino acids. The chain's CDR3 is CASRDLNTEAFF. The CDR3 DNA is TGTGCCAGCAGGGATTTGAACACTGAAGCTTTCTTT.

J is TRBJ2-2 and V is TRBV30; possible D gene TRBD2, 6 bases. Trimming stripped 6 bases from V and 5 bases from J, with 16 bases between. Germline V gene data show CDR1 as GTSNPN and CDR2 as SVGIG (reference sequence). CDR3 length: 14 residues. The CDR3: CACRGFVVTGELFF. CDR3 in DNA: TGTGCCTGTCGGGGGTTTGTAGTTACCGGGGAGCTGTTTTTT.

The chain uses TRBV18 and TRBJ2-1; weak D call: TRBD1 (6 bases). V was clipped by 5 bases and J by 12 bases, with 14 bases between them. CDR1 and CDR2 from the germline V gene are KGHSH and LQKENI. The CDR3 covers 12 residues. The CDR3 protein is CASSSKQGWQFF. DNA of the CDR3: TGTGCCAGCTCATCTAAACAGGGTTGGCAGTTCTTC.

The rearrangement joins TRBV5-1 to TRBJ2-5; the match to TRBD2 covers 7 bases. CDR1 and CDR2 (germline): SGHRS, YFSETQ. Trimming cost V 0 bases and J 4 bases; bases outside gene matches: 9. The CDR3 has 16 residues. In nucleotides, the CDR3 is TGCGCCAGCAGCTTGGAGGGAGGGCTGATAAGAGAGACCCAGTACTTC. Its protein is CASSLEGGLIRETQYF.

CDR3 sequence: CASSLVVAGDEKLFF. The CDR3 DNA reads TGCGCCAGCAGCTTGGTAGTGGCGGGGGATGAAAAACTGTTTTTT. V usage is TRBV5-1 and J usage is TRBJ1-4; a possible D gene is TRBD1 (5 bases). The CDR3 has 15 amino acids. The ends were cut back, 0 bases at V and 6 bases at J, with 12 bases in the middle. The germline V gene has CDR1 SGHRS and CDR2 YFSETQ.

V usage is TRBV21-1 and J usage is TRBJ2-2; TRBD1, the table's D call, lacks a check against the DNA. TRBV21-1 has pseudogene status. This CDR3 has 14 amino acids. The CDR3 loop is CASSTGLCTGELFF. In nucleotides, the CDR3 is TGTGCCAGCAGCACAGGTTTGTGCACCGGGGAGCTGTTTTTT.

This chain uses TRBV10-2 with TRBJ2-1, with a tentative D call TRBD1 (6 bases). The CDR3 runs to 13 residues. In germline, CDR1 is WSHSY, CDR2 SAAADI. V was pared by 6 bases and J by 9 bases, with 15 bases between. Here the CDR3 reads CASSTYRETEQFF. The CDR3 DNA reads TGCGCCAGCAGCACTTACAGGGAGACTGAGCAGTTCTTC.

The chain uses TRBV2 and TRBJ1-2, with a weak D call TRBD1 (6 bases). CDR1 is SNHLY and CDR2 is FYNNEI in the germline V gene. The CDR3 sequence is 15 residues long. The V end was cut by 3 bases, the J end by 5 bases, with 16 bases between. The CDR3 spells CASSESAGQPYGYTF. The CDR3, as DNA: TGTGCCAGCAGTGAGAGCGCCGGACAGCCGTATGGCTACACCTTC.

The chain uses TRBV27 and TRBJ2-3; D may be TRBD1 (5 bases). From germline, CDR1 is MNHEY and CDR2 SMNVEV (reference sequence). V lost 2 bases, J lost 9 bases, and 12 bases lay in between. CDR3 length: 13 residues. Here the CDR3 DNA reads TGTGCCAGCAGTTTAAAGGACACCCGCACGCAGTATTTT. As protein: CASSLKDTRTQYF.